This T cell receptor beta chain was sequenced in a study of control samples from healthy donors and cancer patients (dated by TCRdb to between 2020 and 2021). Note on this clone: Its antigen is still unknown. No base-level quality is on record; no much larger clone is a single base apart.

Library preparation employed the immunoSEQ multiplex PCR assay. TCRdb holds this immuneACCESS table with in-frame rearrangements only. Some clones are missing; in checked studies, unresolved V genes explain under half, and the rest has no known cause. Here the sample has some 120,000 clones; approximately 95% occur a single time. The top ten clonotypes cover 3.6% of the sample. Relative to germline, V is 4 bases shorter and J is 0 bases shorter, with 9 bases between their ends. CDR1 and CDR2 are read off the germline V gene as SQVTM and ANQGSEA. The CDR3 has 13 amino acids, counting the end cysteine and phenylalanine. The kept DNA is CDR3 alone, 39 bases in frame from the first base.

Sequences were obtained from blood. The rearrangement combines TRBV29-1 with TRBJ1-1; there is no confident call for the D gene. This receptor was identified in a man aged 25 to 45 in good health. CDR3 sequence: CSVGGRLNTEAFF. The nucleotide sequence is TGCAGCGTTGGTGGCCGGCTGAACACTGAAGCTTTCTTT. The reference TRBV29-1 and TRBJ1-1 proteins fill in what lies around the CDR3, so the full variable domain reads SAVISQKPSRDICQRGTSLTIQCQVDSQVTMMFWYRQQPGQSLTLIATANQGSEATYESGFVIDKFPISRPNLTFSTLTVSNMSPEDSSIYLCSVGGRLNTEAFFGQGTRLTVV.